This TCR beta chain was identified during a study of T cells in Graves' hyperthyroidism and ophthalmopathy. Study-wide points: Ophthalmopathy could be told apart from stable hyperthyroidism with a 13 V-J model.

This clonotype has just one count. Its target is not known. Stable disease denoted Graves' hyperthyroidism without ophthalmopathy progression within 18 months. Germline loops: CDR1 SGHVS, CDR2 FQNEAQ. CDR3 length: 15 amino acids. Trimming cost V 4 bases and J 1 base, with 14 bases left between them. Amplification of TCR beta CDR3 regions was performed using RNA transcripts as template. A first-round RT-PCR of the TCR CDR3 used the HTBI primer set. TCRdb analysed the multiplex PCR reads with MiXCR anew, one entry per CDR3 protein. The sample has about 98,000 distinct CDR3 sequences, about 40% seen once. V is TRBV7-8 and J is TRBJ2-7; no reliable D call. Sequencing was done on a sample of peripheral blood or thyroid tissue (not recorded which). This receptor was taken from a woman in her 30s with Graves' hyperthyroidism. The CDR3 region has the DNA TGTGCCAGCAGCTCGTTCAAGACTCTGTCCTACGAGCAGTACTTC. Its protein product is CASSSFKTLSYEQYF.